This TCR beta chain was captured by sequencing in a study of blood T cell repertoires in COVID-19. Using immunoSEQ multiplex PCR, the repertoire was profiled, and TCRdb retains in-frame clones only, with some absent. Among 110,000 to 150,000 clones, roughly 84% were seen once, and the ten largest hold around 8%. CDR1 and CDR2 from the germline V gene are MNHEY and SMNVEV (reference sequence). Trimming removed 6 bases from V and 7 bases from J, with 12 bases in between. This CDR3 region has 13 residues. Sequencing used peripheral blood. This receptor was obtained from a human donor in a cohort sampled during active COVID-19. The chain links TRBV27 to TRBJ2-2; a weak D match, TRBD1 (6 bases). CDR3 amino acids: CASRGRGFGELFF. CDR3 nucleotides: TGTGCCAGCAGGGGCAGGGGCTTCGGGGAGCTGTTTTTT.